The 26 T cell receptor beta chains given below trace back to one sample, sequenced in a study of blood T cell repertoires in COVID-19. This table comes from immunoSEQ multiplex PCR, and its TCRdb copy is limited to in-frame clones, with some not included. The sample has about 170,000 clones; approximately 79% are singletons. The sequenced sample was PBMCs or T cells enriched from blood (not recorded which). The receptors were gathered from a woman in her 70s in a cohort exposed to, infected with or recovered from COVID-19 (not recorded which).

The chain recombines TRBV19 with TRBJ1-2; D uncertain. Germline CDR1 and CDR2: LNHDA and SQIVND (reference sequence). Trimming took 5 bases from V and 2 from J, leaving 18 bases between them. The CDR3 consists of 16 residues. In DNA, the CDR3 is TGTGCCAGTAGTTCACCTCCCCAACAAGTAAACTATGGCTACACCTTC. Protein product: CASSSPPQQVNYGYTF. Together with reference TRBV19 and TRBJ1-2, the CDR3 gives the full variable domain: DGGITQSPKYLFRKEGQNVTLSCEQNLNHDAMYWYRQDPGQGLRLIYYSQIVNDFQKGDIAEGYSVSREKKESFPLTVTSAQKNPTAFYLCASSSPPQQVNYGYTFGSGTRLTVV.

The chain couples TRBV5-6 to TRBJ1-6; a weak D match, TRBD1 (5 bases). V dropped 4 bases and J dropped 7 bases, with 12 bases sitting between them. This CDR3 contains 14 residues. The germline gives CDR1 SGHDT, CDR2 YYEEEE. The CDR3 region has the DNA TGTGCCAGCAGCCAGGGCCCGGAAAATTCACCCCTCCACTTT. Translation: CASSQGPENSPLHF. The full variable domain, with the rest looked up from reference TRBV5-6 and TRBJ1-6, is DAGVTQSPTHLIKTRGQQVTLRCSPKSGHDTVSWYQQALGQGPQFIFQYYEEEERQRGNFPDRFSGHQFPNYSSELNVNALLLGDSALYLCASSQGPENSPLHFGNGTRLTVT.

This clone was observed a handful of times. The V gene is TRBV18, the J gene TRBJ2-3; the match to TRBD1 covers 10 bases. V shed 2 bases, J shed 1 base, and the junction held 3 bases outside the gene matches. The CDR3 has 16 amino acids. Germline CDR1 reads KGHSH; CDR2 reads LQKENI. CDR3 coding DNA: TGTGCCAGCTCACCAACCGGGACAGGGGGCACAGATACGCAGTATTTT. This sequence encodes CASSPTGTGGTDTQYF.

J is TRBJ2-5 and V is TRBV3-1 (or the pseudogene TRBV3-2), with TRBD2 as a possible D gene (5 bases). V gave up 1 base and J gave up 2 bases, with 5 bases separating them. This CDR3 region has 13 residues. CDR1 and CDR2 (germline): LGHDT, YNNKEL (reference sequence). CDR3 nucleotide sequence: TGTGCCAGCAGCCAAGGAGGGCAAGAGACCCAGTACTTC. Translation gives CASSQGGQETQYF.

This chain's CDR3 is CASSTGTGERGAFF. The DNA for the CDR3 is TGTGCCAGTAGTACGGGGACAGGGGAGCGTGGAGCTTTCTTT. This rearrangement joins TRBV19 to TRBJ1-1; 10 nucleotides line up with TRBD1. J was trimmed by 10 bases and V by 4 bases; bases with no gene match: 9. Germline assignment: CDR1 LNHDA and CDR2 SQIVND (reference sequence). The CDR3 extends over 14 amino acids.

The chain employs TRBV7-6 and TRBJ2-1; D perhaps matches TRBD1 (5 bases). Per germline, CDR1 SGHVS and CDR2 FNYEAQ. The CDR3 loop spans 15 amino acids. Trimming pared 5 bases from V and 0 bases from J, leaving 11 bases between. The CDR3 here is CASSGAHGSYNEQFF. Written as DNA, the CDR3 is TGTGCCAGCAGCGGGGCACACGGCTCCTACAATGAGCAGTTCTTC.

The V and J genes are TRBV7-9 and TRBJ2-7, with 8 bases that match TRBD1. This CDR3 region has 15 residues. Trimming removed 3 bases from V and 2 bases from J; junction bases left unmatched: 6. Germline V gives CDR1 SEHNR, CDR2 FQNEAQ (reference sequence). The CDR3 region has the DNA TGTGCCAGCAGCTTGAGACAGGGGACCGCCTACGAGCAGTACTTC. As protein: CASSLRQGTAYEQYF.

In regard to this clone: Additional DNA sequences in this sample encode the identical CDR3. The CDR3 loop reads CASSLGLAGLTDTQYF. The DNA of the CDR3 is TGCGCCAGCAGCTTGGGACTAGCGGGGCTCACAGATACGCAGTATTTT. The rearrangement links TRBV5-1 to TRBJ2-3, with 11 nucleotides matching TRBD2. Germline V gene data show CDR1 as SGHRS and CDR2 as YFSETQ. V shed 0 bases, J shed 2 bases, and the junction held 2 bases outside the gene matches. The CDR3 runs 16 residues.

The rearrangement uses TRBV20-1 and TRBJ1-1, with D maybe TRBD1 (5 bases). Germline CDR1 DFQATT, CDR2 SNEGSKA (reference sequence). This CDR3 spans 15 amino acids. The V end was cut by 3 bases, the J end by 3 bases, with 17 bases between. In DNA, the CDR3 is TGCAGTGCTAGTGGGGTTAGAGAAGGGGACACTGAAGCTTTCTTT. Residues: CSASGVREGDTEAFF.

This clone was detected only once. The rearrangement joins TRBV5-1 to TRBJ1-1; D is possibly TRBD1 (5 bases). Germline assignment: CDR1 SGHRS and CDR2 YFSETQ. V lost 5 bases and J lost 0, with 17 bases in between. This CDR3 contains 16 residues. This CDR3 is CASSKGQGNMNTEAFF. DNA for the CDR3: TGCGCCAGCAGTAAAGGGCAGGGAAACATGAACACTGAAGCTTTCTTT.

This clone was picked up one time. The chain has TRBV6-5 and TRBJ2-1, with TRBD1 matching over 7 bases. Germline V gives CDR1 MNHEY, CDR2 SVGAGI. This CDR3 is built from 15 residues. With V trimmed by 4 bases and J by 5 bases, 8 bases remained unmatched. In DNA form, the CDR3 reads TGTGCCAGCAGTTGGACCGGGACAGCCAACAATGAGCAGTTCTTC. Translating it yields CASSWTGTANNEQFF.

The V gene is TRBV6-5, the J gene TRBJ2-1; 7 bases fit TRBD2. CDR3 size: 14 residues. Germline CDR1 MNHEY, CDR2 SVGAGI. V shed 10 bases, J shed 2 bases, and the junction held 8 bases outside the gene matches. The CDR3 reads CATREGTAYNEQFF. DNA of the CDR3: TGTGCCACCAGGGAGGGGACTGCCTACAATGAGCAGTTCTTC.

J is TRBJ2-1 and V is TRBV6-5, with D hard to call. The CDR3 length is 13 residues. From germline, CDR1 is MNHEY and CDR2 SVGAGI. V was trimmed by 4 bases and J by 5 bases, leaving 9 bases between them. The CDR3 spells CASSLGPHNEQFF. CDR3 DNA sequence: TGTGCCAGCAGTTTGGGCCCTCACAATGAGCAGTTCTTC.

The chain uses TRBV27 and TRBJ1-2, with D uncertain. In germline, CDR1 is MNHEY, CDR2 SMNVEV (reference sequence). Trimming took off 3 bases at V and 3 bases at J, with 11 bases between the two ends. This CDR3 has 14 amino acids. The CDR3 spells CASSFNVAYYGYTF. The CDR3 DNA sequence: TGTGCCAGCAGTTTTAATGTAGCTTACTATGGCTACACCTTC.

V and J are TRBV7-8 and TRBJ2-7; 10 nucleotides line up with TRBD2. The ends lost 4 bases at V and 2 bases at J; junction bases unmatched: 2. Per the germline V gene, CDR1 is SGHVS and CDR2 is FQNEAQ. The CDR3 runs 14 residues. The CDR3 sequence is CASSWTSGTYEQYF. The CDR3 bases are TGTGCCAGCAGCTGGACTAGCGGCACCTACGAGCAGTACTTC.

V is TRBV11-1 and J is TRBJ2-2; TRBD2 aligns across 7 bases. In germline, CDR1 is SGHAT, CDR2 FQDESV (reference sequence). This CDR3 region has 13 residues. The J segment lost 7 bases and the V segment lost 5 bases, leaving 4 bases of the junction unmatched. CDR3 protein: CASSPSSGGELFF. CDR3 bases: TGTGCCAGCAGCCCGTCTAGCGGCGGGGAGCTGTTTTTT.

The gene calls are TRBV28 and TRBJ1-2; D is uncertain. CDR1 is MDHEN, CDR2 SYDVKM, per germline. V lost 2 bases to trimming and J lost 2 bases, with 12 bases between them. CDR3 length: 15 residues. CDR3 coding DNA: TGTGCCAGCAGTTTAGGCACGGGGTACAACTATGGCTACACCTTC. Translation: CASSLGTGYNYGYTF.

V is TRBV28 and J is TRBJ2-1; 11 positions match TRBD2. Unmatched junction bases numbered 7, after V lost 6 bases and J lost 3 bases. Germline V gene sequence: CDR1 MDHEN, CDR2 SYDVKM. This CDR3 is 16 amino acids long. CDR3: CASSSPGTSGYNEQFF. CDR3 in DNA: TGTGCCAGCAGCTCACCCGGGACTAGCGGCTACAATGAGCAGTTCTTC.

The CDR3: CSAQGQYEQYF. CDR3 in DNA: TGCAGTGCTCAGGGACAATACGAGCAGTACTTC. The J gene is TRBJ2-7, the V gene TRBV20-1; D may be TRBD1 (6 bases). The CDR3 is made up of 11 amino acids. Germline CDR1 reads DFQATT; CDR2 reads SNEGSKA (reference sequence). V lost 5 bases, J lost 4 bases, and 9 bases lay in between.

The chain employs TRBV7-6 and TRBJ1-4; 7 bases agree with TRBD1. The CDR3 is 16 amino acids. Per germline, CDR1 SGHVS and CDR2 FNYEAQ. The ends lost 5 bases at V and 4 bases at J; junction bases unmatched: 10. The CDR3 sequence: CASSELRTGGNEKLFF. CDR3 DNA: TGTGCCAGCAGCGAGCTACGGACAGGCGGTAATGAAAAACTGTTTTTT.

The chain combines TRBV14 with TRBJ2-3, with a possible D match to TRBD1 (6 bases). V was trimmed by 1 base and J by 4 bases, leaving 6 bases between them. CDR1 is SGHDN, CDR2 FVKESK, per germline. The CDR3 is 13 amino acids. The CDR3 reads CASSQAGADTQYF. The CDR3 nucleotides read TGTGCCAGCAGCCAAGCAGGGGCAGATACGCAGTATTTT.

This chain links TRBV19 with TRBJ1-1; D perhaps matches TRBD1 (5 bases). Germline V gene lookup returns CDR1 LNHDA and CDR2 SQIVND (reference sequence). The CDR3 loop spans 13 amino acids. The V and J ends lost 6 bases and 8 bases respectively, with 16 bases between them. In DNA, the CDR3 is TGTGCCAGTAGGAATCAGGGTTCTTCCGAAGCTTTCTTT. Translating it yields CASRNQGSSEAFF.

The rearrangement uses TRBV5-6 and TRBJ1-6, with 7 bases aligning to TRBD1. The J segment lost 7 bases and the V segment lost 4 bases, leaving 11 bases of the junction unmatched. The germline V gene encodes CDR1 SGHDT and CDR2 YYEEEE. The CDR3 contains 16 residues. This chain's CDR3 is CASSHWRGTENSPLHF. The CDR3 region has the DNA TGTGCCAGCAGCCATTGGCGTGGGACAGAGAATTCACCCCTCCACTTT.

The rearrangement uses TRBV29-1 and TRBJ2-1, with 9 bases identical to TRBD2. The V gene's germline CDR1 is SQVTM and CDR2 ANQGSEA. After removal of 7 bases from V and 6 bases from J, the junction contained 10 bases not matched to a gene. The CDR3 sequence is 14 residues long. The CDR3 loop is CSANWAGGPNEQFF. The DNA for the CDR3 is TGCAGCGCAAATTGGGCGGGAGGGCCCAATGAGCAGTTCTTC.

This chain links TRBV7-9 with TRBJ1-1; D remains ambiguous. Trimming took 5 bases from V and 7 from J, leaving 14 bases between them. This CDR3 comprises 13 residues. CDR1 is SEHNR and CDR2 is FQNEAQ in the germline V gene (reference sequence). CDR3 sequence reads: CASSEQTGSEAFF. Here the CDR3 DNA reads TGTGCCAGCAGCGAACAAACGGGGAGTGAAGCTTTCTTT.

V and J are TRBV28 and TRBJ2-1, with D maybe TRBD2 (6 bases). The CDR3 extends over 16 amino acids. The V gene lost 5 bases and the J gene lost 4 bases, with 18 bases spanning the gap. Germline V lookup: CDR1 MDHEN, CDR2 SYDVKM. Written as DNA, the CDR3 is TGTGCCAGCAGTCAAACCGGGGGAACACTTTACAATGAGCAGTTCTTC. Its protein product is CASSQTGGTLYNEQFF.